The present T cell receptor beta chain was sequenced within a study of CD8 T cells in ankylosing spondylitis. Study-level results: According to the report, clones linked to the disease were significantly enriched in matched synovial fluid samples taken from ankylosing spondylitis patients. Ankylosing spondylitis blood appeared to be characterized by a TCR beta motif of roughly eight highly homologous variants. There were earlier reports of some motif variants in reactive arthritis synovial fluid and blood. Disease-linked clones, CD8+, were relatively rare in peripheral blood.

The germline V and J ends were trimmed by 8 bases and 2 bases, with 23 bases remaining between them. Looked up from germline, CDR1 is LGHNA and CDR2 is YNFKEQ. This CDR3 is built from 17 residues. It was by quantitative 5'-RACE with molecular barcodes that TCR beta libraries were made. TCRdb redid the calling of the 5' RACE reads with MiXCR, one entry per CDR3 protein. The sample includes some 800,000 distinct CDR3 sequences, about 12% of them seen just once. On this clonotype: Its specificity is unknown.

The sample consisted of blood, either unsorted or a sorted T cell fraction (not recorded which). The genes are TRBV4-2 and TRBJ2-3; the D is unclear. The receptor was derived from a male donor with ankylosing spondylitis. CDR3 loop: CASGPGPPVGLTDTQYF. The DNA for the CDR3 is TGTGCCAGCGGCCCCGGGCCTCCTGTTGGGCTCACAGATACGCAGTATTTT.